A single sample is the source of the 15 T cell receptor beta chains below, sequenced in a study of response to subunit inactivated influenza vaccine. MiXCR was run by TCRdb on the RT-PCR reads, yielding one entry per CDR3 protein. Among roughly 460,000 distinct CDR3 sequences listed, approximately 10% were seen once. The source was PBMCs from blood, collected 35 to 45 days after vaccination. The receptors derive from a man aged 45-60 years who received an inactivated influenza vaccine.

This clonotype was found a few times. The CDR3 sequence: CASSLLSDLRSSYNSPLHF. As DNA, the CDR3 is TGTGCCAGCAGCTTGCTTTCCGACCTTAGGAGCTCCTATAATTCACCCCTCCACTTT. The chain joins TRBV5-4 to TRBJ1-6; D ambiguous. Trimming took off 1 base at V and 0 bases at J, with 17 bases between the two ends. Looked up from germline, CDR1 is SGHNT and CDR2 is YYREEE (reference sequence). The CDR3 has 19 residues.

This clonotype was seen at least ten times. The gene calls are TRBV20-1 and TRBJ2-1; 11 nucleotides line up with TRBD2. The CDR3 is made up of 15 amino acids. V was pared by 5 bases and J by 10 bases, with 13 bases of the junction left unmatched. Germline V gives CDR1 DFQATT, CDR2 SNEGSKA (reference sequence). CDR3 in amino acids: CSAAPAVAGGREQFF. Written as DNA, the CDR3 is TGCAGTGCTGCCCCCGCGGTAGCGGGAGGGAGGGAGCAGTTCTTC.

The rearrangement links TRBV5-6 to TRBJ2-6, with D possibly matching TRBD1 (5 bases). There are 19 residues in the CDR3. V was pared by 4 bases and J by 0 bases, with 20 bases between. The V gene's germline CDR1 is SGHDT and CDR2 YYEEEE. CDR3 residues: CASSPAWQGTHSGANVLTF. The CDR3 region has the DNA TGTGCCAGCAGCCCGGCCTGGCAGGGAACCCACTCTGGGGCCAACGTCCTGACTTTC.

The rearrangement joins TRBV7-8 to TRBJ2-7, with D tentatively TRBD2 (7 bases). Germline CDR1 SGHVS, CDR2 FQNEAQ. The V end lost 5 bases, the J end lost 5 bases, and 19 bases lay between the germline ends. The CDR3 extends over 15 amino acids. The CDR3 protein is CASSLGGQVTNEQYF. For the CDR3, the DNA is TGTGCCAGCAGCCTCGGGGGGCAGGTGACTAACGAGCAGTACTTC.

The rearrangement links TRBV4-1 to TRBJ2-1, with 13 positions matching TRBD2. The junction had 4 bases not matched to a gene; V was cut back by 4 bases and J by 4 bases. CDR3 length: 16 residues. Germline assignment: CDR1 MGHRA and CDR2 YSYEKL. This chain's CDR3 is CASSRETSGGYNEQFF. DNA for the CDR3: TGCGCCAGCAGCCGAGAGACTAGCGGGGGGTACAATGAGCAGTTCTTC.

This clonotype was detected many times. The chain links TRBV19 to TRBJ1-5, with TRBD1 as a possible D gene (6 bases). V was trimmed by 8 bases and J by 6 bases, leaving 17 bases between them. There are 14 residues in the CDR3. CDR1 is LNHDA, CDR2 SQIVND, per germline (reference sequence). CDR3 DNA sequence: TGTGCCAGTTCCCAGGGGAGTATAGGTCAGCCCCAGCATTTT. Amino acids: CASSQGSIGQPQHF. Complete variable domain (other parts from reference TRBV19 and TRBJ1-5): DGGITQSPKYLFRKEGQNVTLSCEQNLNHDAMYWYRQDPGQGLRLIYYSQIVNDFQKGDIAEGYSVSREKKESFPLTVTSAQKNPTAFYLCASSQGSIGQPQHFGDGTRLSIL.

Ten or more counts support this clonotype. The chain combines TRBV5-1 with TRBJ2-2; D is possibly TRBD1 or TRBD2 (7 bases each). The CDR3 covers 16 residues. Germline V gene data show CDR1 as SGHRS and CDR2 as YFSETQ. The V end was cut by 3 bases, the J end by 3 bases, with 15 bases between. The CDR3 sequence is CASSSGGGQDTGELFF. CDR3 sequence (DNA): TGCGCCAGCAGCTCAGGGGGGGGTCAGGACACCGGGGAGCTGTTTTTT.

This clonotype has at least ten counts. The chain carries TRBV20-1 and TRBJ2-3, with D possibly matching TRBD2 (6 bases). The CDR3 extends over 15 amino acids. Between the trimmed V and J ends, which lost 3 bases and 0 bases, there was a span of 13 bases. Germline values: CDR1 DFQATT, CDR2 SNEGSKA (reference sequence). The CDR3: CSASGRGVSTDTQYF. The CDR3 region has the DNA TGCAGTGCTAGCGGGAGAGGGGTTAGCACAGATACGCAGTATTTT.

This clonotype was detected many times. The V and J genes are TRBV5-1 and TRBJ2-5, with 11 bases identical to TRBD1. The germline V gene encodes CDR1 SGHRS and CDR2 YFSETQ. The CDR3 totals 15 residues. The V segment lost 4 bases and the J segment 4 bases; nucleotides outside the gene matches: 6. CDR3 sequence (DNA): TGCGCCAGCAGCAACCCCGGGACAGGGGGAGAGACCCAGTACTTC. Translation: CASSNPGTGGETQYF.

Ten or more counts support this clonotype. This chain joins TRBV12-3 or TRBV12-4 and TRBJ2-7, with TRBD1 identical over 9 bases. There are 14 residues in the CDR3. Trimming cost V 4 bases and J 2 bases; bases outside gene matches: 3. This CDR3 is CASSYRGPPYEQYF. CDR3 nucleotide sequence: TGTGCCAGCAGTTACAGGGGGCCACCCTACGAGCAGTACTTC.

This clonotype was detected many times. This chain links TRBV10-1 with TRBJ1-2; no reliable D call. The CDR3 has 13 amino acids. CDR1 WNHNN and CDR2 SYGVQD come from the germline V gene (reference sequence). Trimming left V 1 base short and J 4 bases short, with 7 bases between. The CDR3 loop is CASSEWASYGYTF. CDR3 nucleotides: TGCGCCAGCAGTGAGTGGGCGTCCTATGGCTACACCTTC.

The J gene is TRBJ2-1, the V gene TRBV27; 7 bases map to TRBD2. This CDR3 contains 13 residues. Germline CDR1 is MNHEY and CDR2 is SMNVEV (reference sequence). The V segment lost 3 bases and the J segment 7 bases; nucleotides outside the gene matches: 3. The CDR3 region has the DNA TGTGCCAGCAGTTTGCGGGAGTGGAATGAGCAGTTCTTC. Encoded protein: CASSLREWNEQFF.

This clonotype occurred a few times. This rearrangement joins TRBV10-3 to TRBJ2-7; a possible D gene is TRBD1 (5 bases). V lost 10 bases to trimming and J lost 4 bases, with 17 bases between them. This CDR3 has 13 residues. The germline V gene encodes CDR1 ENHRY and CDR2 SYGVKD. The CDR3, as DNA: TGTGCCACCCAGGGTTCAGGCCCGTACGAGCAGTACTTC. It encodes CATQGSGPYEQYF.

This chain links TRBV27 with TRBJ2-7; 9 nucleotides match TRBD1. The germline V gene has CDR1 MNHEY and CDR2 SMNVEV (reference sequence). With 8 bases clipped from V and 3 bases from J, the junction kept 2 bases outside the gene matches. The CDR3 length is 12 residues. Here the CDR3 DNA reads TGTGCCAGCTGGGGACAGGGCTACGAGCAGTACTTC. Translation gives CASWGQGYEQYF.

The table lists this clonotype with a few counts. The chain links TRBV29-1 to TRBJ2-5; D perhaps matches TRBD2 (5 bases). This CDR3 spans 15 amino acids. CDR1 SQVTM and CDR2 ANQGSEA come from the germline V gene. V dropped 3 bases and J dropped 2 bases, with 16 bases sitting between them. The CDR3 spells CSVDLIARGQETQYF. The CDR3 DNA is TGCAGCGTTGATCTCATAGCCCGGGGACAAGAGACCCAGTACTTC.